The 9 T cell receptor beta chains reported below all come from one sample, sequenced in a study of OX40 agonist ivuxolimab in advanced cancers. The table came from immunoSEQ multiplex PCR; TCRdb's copy has only in-frame clones and leaves some out. This sample yields approximately 78,000 clones, of which about 88% are seen a single time; around 0.96% belongs to the top ten. The specimen was CD4+ or CD8+ T cells sorted from blood, collected in a trial of the OX40 agonist ivuxolimab. The origin of the receptors is an adult with an advanced solid tumor such as melanoma, head and neck, liver or kidney cancer.

The rearrangement joins TRBV6-4 to TRBJ2-1, with D uncertain. The CDR3 consists of 13 residues. The germline V gene has CDR1 MRHNA and CDR2 SNTAGT. V lost 8 bases, J lost 6 bases, and 14 bases lay in between. The CDR3 sequence is CASGTGLGNEQFF. CDR3 sequence (DNA): TGTGCCAGCGGTACGGGTCTTGGCAATGAGCAGTTCTTC.

This chain links TRBV23-1 with TRBJ2-6; 8 nucleotides line up with TRBD1. TRBV23-1 is classed as an ORF, of uncertain function. The CDR3 has 18 amino acids. Unmatched junction bases numbered 7, after V lost 2 bases and J lost 1 base. The CDR3 region is CASSQQTGDPSGANVLTF. The CDR3 DNA follows: TGCGCCAGCAGTCAACAGACAGGGGACCCATCTGGGGCCAACGTCCTGACTTTC.

The chain is built from TRBV29-1 and TRBJ2-2; 8 nucleotides agree with TRBD1. V lost 4 bases to trimming and J lost 3 bases; unmatched junction nucleotides: 4. The germline gives CDR1 SQVTM, CDR2 ANQGSEA. The CDR3 spans 14 residues. The CDR3 sequence is CSVVSGGDTGELFF. As DNA, the CDR3 is TGCAGCGTTGTTTCAGGGGGCGACACCGGGGAGCTGTTTTTT.

The chain joins TRBV11-3 to TRBJ2-5, with TRBD2 matching over 8 bases. The J call may be wrong; the DNA end is better matched by TRBJ2-7. The CDR3 runs to 14 residues. Germline V lookup: CDR1 SGHNT, CDR2 YENEEA. The CDR3 reads CASSLVAGSYEQYF. Written as DNA, the CDR3 is TGTGCCAGCAGCTTGGTAGCGGGATCCTACGAGCAGTACTTC.

In this sample, this clone turned up once. The chain has TRBV2 and TRBJ2-1, with 13 nucleotides matching TRBD2. The V segment lost 5 bases and the J segment 8 bases; nucleotides outside the gene matches: 6. The CDR3 loop spans 15 amino acids. Germline V CDR1 and CDR2: SNHLY, FYNNEI. The CDR3 nucleotides are TGTGCCAGCAGTTTCAGGACTAGCGGGAGTTATGAGCAGTTCTTC. It translates to CASSFRTSGSYEQFF.

The chain combines TRBV11-3 with TRBJ2-7; 7 bases fit TRBD1. Germline V CDR1 and CDR2: SGHNT, YENEEA. This CDR3 has 13 residues. V lost 5 bases, J lost 4 bases, and 5 bases stayed unmatched. For the CDR3, the DNA is TGTGCCAGCAGCCAGGGGGTAAGGTACGAGCAGTACTTC. Translation gives CASSQGVRYEQYF.

The CDR3 nucleotides read TGTGCCAGCAGCTTCCAAGAGACCCAGTACTTC. Translated, it gives CASSFQETQYF. V is TRBV7-2 and J is TRBJ2-5; no firm D call. This CDR3 is built from 11 residues. Germline CDR1 and CDR2: SGHTA and FQGNSA. V was cut by 3 bases and J by 1 base, with 0 bases left in between.

V gene TRBV7-8 combines with J gene TRBJ1-4; D is possibly TRBD1 (5 bases). Per the germline V gene, CDR1 is SGHVS and CDR2 is FQNEAQ. The CDR3 sequence is 14 residues long. V lost 1 base to trimming and J lost 11 bases, with 14 bases between them. CDR3 protein: CASSLERGFGKLFF. CDR3 bases: TGTGCCAGCAGCTTAGAGCGGGGGTTTGGGAAACTGTTTTTT. Full variable domain (missing parts from reference TRBV7-8 and TRBJ1-4): GAGVSQSPRYKVAKRGQDVALRCDPISGHVSLFWYQQALGQGPEFLTYFQNEAQLDKSGLPSDRFFAERPEGSVSTLKIQRTQQEDSAVYLCASSLERGFGKLFFGSGTQLSVL.

The V call is TRBV5-8, the J call TRBJ1-1; D uncertain. The V end was cut by 1 base, the J end by 1 base, with 8 bases between. The CDR3 loop spans 14 amino acids. Germline loops: CDR1 SGHTS, CDR2 YDEGEE. As DNA, the CDR3 is TGTGCCAGCAGCTTGATGTTAGGGAACACTGAAGCTTTCTTT. It codes for CASSLMLGNTEAFF.